This TCR beta chain was observed in a study of cytomegalovirus exposure and HLA in healthy donors. The PCR had 60 Vbeta and 13 Jbeta primers. Sequencing was performed with immunoSEQ multiplex PCR; in TCRdb, only in-frame clones are kept and a portion is missing. The data contain 150,000 to 200,000 clones, around 82% of them singletons. Comments on this clone: The antigen is not known.

Findings and caveats of the study: Links to common viral pathogens appeared, in a later analysis, for several of the most significant clusters. Some highly shared sequence variants likely arose as a pipeline artifact. Analyses of presence/absence relied on an assumption of roughly uniform sequencing depth across donors.

The CDR3 length is 18 residues. CDR1 MGHRA and CDR2 YSYEKL come from the germline V gene. V lost 0 bases and J lost 5; bases outside the gene matches: 11. Sequenced material: PBMCs. The receptor was isolated from a boy aged 5-17 years in good health and CMV-seronegative. V gene TRBV4-1 combines with J gene TRBJ2-1; TRBD2 agrees at 9 bases. The CDR3 loop reads CASSQEGYPSGTDNEQFF. For the CDR3, the DNA is TGCGCCAGCAGCCAAGAAGGGTATCCTAGCGGGACCGACAATGAGCAGTTCTTC.